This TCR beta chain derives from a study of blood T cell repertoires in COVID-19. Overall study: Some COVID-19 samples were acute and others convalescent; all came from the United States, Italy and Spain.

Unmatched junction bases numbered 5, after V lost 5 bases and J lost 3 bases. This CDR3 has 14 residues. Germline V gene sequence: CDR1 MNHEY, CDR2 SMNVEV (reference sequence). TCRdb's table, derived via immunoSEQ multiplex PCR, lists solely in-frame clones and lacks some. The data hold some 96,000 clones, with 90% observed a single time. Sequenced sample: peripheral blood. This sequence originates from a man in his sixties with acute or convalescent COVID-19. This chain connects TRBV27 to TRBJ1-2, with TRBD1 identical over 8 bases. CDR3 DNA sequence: TGTGCCAGCAGTGATACAGGGGGTGACTATGGCTACACCTTC. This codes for CASSDTGGDYGYTF.